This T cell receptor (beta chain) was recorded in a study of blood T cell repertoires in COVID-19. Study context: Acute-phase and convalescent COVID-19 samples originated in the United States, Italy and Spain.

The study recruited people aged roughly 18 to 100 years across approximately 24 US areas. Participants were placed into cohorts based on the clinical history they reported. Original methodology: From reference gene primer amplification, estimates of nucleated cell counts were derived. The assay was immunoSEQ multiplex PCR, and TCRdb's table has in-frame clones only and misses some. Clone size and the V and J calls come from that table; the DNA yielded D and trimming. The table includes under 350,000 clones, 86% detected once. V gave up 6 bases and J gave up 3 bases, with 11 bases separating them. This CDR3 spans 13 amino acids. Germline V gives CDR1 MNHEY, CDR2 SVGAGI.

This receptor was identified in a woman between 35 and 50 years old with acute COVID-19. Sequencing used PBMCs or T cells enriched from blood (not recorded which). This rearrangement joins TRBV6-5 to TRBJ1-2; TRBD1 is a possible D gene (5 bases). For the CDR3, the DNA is TGTGCCAGCAGCTGGGGGGGGGACTATGGCTACACCTTC. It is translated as CASSWGGDYGYTF.